Below, 15 T cell receptor beta chains from the same sample are listed, as sequenced in a study of T cell repertoires in cytomegalovirus infection. TCRdb re-called the reads through MiXCR, storing one row per CDR3 protein. This table holds under 800,000 distinct CDR3 sequences, around 24% found once. The sample taken for sequencing was CD8+ T cells from PBMCs. The origin of the receptors is a human donor in good health (CMV status not recorded). Some clones in this sample may be carry-over from other donors' samples.

The table lists this clonotype with many counts. The chain employs TRBV27 and TRBJ1-5, with no clear D. The V end was cut by 4 bases, the J end by 7 bases, with 8 bases between. Germline V gives CDR1 MNHEY, CDR2 SMNVEV (reference sequence). The CDR3 totals 12 residues. The CDR3 here is CASSSMGQPQHF. CDR3 nucleotides: TGTGCCAGCAGTTCGATGGGGCAGCCCCAGCATTTT.

In this sample, this clonotype turned up many times. The chain is built from TRBV7-2 and TRBJ2-2, with TRBD2 as a possible D gene (6 bases). Trimming removed 5 bases from V and 1 base from J, with 11 bases in between. CDR3 size: 15 residues. CDR1 SGHTA and CDR2 FQGNSA come from the germline V gene. The chain's CDR3 is CASSRGTENTGELFF. The CDR3 bases are TGTGCCAGCAGCCGCGGGACCGAGAACACCGGGGAGCTGTTTTTT.

This clonotype has more than one count but fewer than ten. V gene TRBV4-3 combines with J gene TRBJ1-1, with a possible D match to TRBD1 (6 bases). The ends were cut back, 0 bases at V and 6 bases at J, with 14 bases in the middle. Per germline, CDR1 LGHNA and CDR2 YSLEER. The CDR3 sequence is 15 residues long. CDR3 in DNA: TGCGCCAGCAGCCAAGATTGGGGGCCGGTCGCTGAAGCTTTCTTT. Translating gives CASSQDWGPVAEAFF.

This clonotype was observed a few times. This rearrangement joins TRBV28 to TRBJ2-5; 8 bases line up with TRBD1. The CDR3 contains 14 residues. V shed 9 bases and J 4 bases; nucleotides not matched to a gene: 10. Looked up from germline, CDR1 is MDHEN and CDR2 is SYDVKM. CDR3 nucleotides: TGTGCCAGGACCGGGACAGGAGATGGAGAGACCCAGTACTTC. The encoded protein is CARTGTGDGETQYF.

Note on this clonotype: A much more abundant neighbour one base away suggests this may be a read error. The chain recombines TRBV7-2 with TRBJ1-1; perhaps TRBD1 as D (5 bases). The CDR3 runs to 13 residues. Looked up from germline, CDR1 is SGHTA and CDR2 is FQGNSA. CDR3 in amino acids: CVSSLGPSTEAFF. The CDR3 DNA follows: TGTGTCAGCAGCTTGGGGCCCAGCACTGAAGCTTTCTTT.

This clonotype was seen at least ten times. This chain links TRBV7-8 with TRBJ1-2, with a weak D call TRBD1 (5 bases). The germline V gene encodes CDR1 SGHVS and CDR2 FQNEAQ. Trimming cost V 1 base and J 4 bases, with 10 bases left between them. The CDR3 has 14 amino acids. The CDR3 loop reads CASSLVQGSYGYTF. The CDR3 region has the DNA TGTGCCAGCAGCTTAGTGCAGGGCTCCTATGGCTACACCTTC.

This clonotype was detected ten times or more. The chain is built from TRBV12-3 or TRBV12-4 and TRBJ2-5, with TRBD1 identical over 12 bases. Germline trimming cut 4 bases from V and 4 bases from J; bases unmatched to any gene: 4. The CDR3 contains 15 residues. Here the CDR3 reads CASSWGTGGVETQYF. The CDR3 coding sequence is TGTGCCAGCAGTTGGGGGACAGGGGGCGTAGAGACCCAGTACTTC.

The rearrangement uses TRBV6-5 and TRBJ1-5; D ambiguous. The CDR3 covers 16 residues. The germline V gene encodes CDR1 MNHEY and CDR2 SVGAGI. V was cut by 6 bases and J by 2 bases, with 17 bases left in between. CDR3 in amino acids: CASSPHIRVGNQPQHF. CDR3 nucleotides: TGTGCCAGCAGCCCTCACATACGCGTGGGCAATCAGCCCCAGCATTTT.

V gene TRBV7-3 combines with J gene TRBJ2-2; possible D gene TRBD2, 6 bases. CDR1 and CDR2 from the germline V gene are SGHTA and FQGTGA. The length of the CDR3 is 15 residues. Trimming stripped 2 bases from V and 6 bases from J, with 13 bases between. CDR3 in DNA: TGTGCCAGCAGCTTACAGCAAGGGAGGCCCGGGGAGCTGTTTTTT. Translated: CASSLQQGRPGELFF.

The CDR3 is CASSAGTLNTGELFF. The CDR3 region has the DNA TGTGCCAGCAGTGCAGGGACATTGAACACCGGGGAGCTGTTTTTT. The rearrangement uses TRBV6-4 and TRBJ2-2, with D perhaps TRBD1 (6 bases). Trimming removed 4 bases from V and 1 base from J, with 10 bases in between. The CDR3 contains 15 residues. Germline V gives CDR1 MRHNA, CDR2 SNTAGT.

This chain uses TRBV2 with TRBJ2-1; 8 nucleotides line up with TRBD2. Germline V lookup: CDR1 SNHLY, CDR2 FYNNEI. Unmatched junction bases numbered 14, after V lost 7 bases and J lost 0 bases. This CDR3 region has 18 residues. DNA of the CDR3: TGTGCCAGCAATCCCCCCAGTGAGCGGGGGAGCTCCTACAATGAGCAGTTCTTC. It specifies CASNPPSERGSSYNEQFF.

The chain links TRBV28 to TRBJ2-7; 8 nucleotides match TRBD1. CDR3 length: 14 amino acids. J was trimmed by 2 bases and V by 6 bases; bases with no gene match: 6. Germline lookup yields CDR1 MDHEN and CDR2 SYDVKM. Here the CDR3 reads CASSHGTGAYEQYV. For the CDR3, the DNA is TGTGCCAGCAGCCATGGGACAGGAGCCTACGAGCAGTACGTC.

The V call is TRBV6-5, the J call TRBJ2-1; 9 bases match TRBD1. Germline lookup yields CDR1 MNHEY and CDR2 SVGAGI. Losses at the gene ends were 6 bases for V and 2 bases for J; bases not matched to a gene: 14. This CDR3 region has 18 residues. The CDR3 sequence is CASSINFPGQGAYNEQFF. The CDR3, as DNA: TGTGCCAGCAGCATTAATTTCCCGGGACAGGGAGCCTACAATGAGCAGTTCTTC.

This clonotype was seen once. The chain uses TRBV2 and TRBJ2-1; D may be TRBD1 or TRBD2 (5 bases each). Germline V lookup: CDR1 SNHLY, CDR2 FYNNEI. There are 15 residues in the CDR3. Trimming took off 4 bases at V and 6 bases at J, with 16 bases between the two ends. The CDR3 sequence: CASSVYISGGNEQFF. The CDR3 DNA reads TGTGCCAGCAGTGTATATATCTCTGGGGGCAATGAGCAGTTCTTC.

This clonotype occurred many times. The rearrangement uses TRBV7-2 and TRBJ1-1, with 7 bases identical to TRBD1. Germline V gives CDR1 SGHTA, CDR2 FQGNSA. V lost 0 bases to trimming and J lost 6 bases; unmatched junction nucleotides: 4. The CDR3 length is 14 residues. In nucleotides, the CDR3 is TGTGCCAGCAGCTTAGCGACAGGGAATGCTGAAGCTTTCTTT. Residues: CASSLATGNAEAFF.